Listed here are 29 T cell receptor beta chains from one sample, sequenced in a study of blood T cell repertoires in COVID-19. Libraries were prepared by immunoSEQ multiplex PCR; TCRdb keeps only in-frame clonotypes and omits some of them. This sample has around 310,000 clones, with 90% found just once. Input material: peripheral blood. The receptors derive from a woman between 40 and 50 years old with COVID-19, enrolled during active disease.

The genes are TRBV4-3 and TRBJ1-2; possible D gene TRBD1, 5 bases. V gave up 0 bases and J gave up 5 bases, with 16 bases separating them. In germline, CDR1 is LGHNA, CDR2 YSLEER. This CDR3 comprises 16 residues. This CDR3 is CASSQDGGGILYGYTF. DNA of the CDR3: TGCGCCAGCAGCCAAGATGGCGGGGGGATCCTTTATGGCTACACCTTC.

V gene TRBV5-1 combines with J gene TRBJ2-2, with a possible D match to TRBD2 (5 bases). The germline V and J ends were trimmed by 5 bases and 0 bases, with 8 bases remaining between them. Per the germline V gene, CDR1 is SGHRS and CDR2 is YFSETQ. The CDR3 has 14 residues. CDR3 nucleotide sequence: TGCGCCAGCAGGGCGGGCGCGAACACCGGGGAGCTGTTTTTT. Its translation is CASRAGANTGELFF.

CDR3 loop: CASSLGARGVAGELFF. The CDR3, as DNA: TGCGCCAGCAGCTTGGGGGCCAGGGGGGTCGCCGGGGAGCTGTTTTTT. This chain links TRBV5-1 with TRBJ2-2; D may be TRBD1 (7 bases). V lost 0 bases to trimming and J lost 6 bases, with 15 bases between them. This CDR3 comprises 16 residues. Germline V gene lookup returns CDR1 SGHRS and CDR2 YFSETQ.

This clone was observed a few times. This chain links TRBV6-6 with TRBJ1-1, with D maybe TRBD1 (5 bases). The CDR3 runs 15 residues. Germline CDR1 is MNHNY and CDR2 is SVGAGI (reference sequence). Trimming cost V 4 bases and J 4 bases, with 16 bases left between them. The CDR3 spells CASSSRRASSTEAFF. For the CDR3, the DNA is TGTGCCAGCAGTTCCCGCAGGGCCTCGAGCACTGAAGCTTTCTTT.

This clone came up once. The chain recombines TRBV6-5 with TRBJ1-4, with D possibly being TRBD1 (5 bases). In germline, CDR1 is MNHEY, CDR2 SVGAGI. The CDR3 loop spans 16 amino acids. Trimming took off 2 bases at V and 8 bases at J, with 18 bases between the two ends. The CDR3 sequence: CASSYAKGRRGEKLFF. DNA of the CDR3: TGTGCCAGCAGTTACGCTAAGGGGCGAAGAGGCGAAAAACTGTTTTTT.

This chain joins TRBV6-1 and TRBJ1-5; D remains ambiguous. Per the germline V gene, CDR1 is MNHNS and CDR2 is SASEGT. Trimming took off 2 bases at V and 4 bases at J, with 12 bases between the two ends. The CDR3 is 15 amino acids. CDR3 sequence: CASSEPSGGNQPQHF. The CDR3 bases are TGTGCCAGCAGTGAACCCTCAGGTGGTAATCAGCCCCAGCATTTT.

The gene calls are TRBV9 and TRBJ2-3, with D perhaps matching TRBD2 (7 bases). CDR1 and CDR2 from the germline V gene are SGDLS and YYNGEE. The V gene lost 0 bases and the J gene lost 0 bases, with 14 bases spanning the gap. This CDR3 is 17 amino acids long. The CDR3 nucleotides are TGTGCCAGCAGCGTAGTCGCGGGGGCCTTAAGCACAGATACGCAGTATTTT. It yields the protein CASSVVAGALSTDTQYF.

This chain uses TRBV5-8 with TRBJ2-7, with 7 bases lining up with TRBD2. Germline CDR1 reads SGHTS; CDR2 reads YDEGEE. The CDR3 has 14 residues. J was trimmed by 1 base and V by 4 bases; bases with no gene match: 5. The CDR3 sequence is CASSRLGGSYEQYF. For the CDR3, the DNA is TGTGCCAGCAGCCGCCTCGGGGGGTCCTACGAGCAGTACTTC.

The chain employs TRBV6-5 and TRBJ1-2, with 7 bases aligning to TRBD1. The CDR3 is made up of 14 amino acids. The germline V gene has CDR1 MNHEY and CDR2 SVGAGI. The trim removed 5 bases at V and 7 bases at J, leaving 10 bases unmatched. The DNA for the CDR3 is TGTGCCAGCAGTCAACTGGGGACAGAGAGTGGCTACACCTTC. Translated, it gives CASSQLGTESGYTF.

The chain has TRBV5-1 and TRBJ2-6; D is undetermined. Germline values: CDR1 SGHRS, CDR2 YFSETQ. V gave up 4 bases and J gave up 0 bases, with 8 bases separating them. The CDR3 spans 15 residues. The CDR3, as DNA: TGCGCCAGCAGCGTACAGAGCTCTGGGGCCAACGTCCTGACTTTC. It specifies CASSVQSSGANVLTF.

A remark on this clone: At one end, the junction sequence differs from germline, possibly due to a read error. This chain joins TRBV6-1 and TRBJ2-4, with unresolved D. The CDR3 runs to 15 residues. In germline, CDR1 is MNHNS, CDR2 SASEGT. The DNA of the CDR3 is TGTGCCAGCAGTGATGGGTCTTTAGCCAAAAACATTCAGTACTTT. It yields the protein CASSDGSLAKNIQYF.

V usage is TRBV7-2 and J usage is TRBJ1-6, with D unclear. The CDR3 is made up of 13 amino acids. The ends were cut back, 5 bases at V and 4 bases at J, with 6 bases in the middle. Per the germline V gene, CDR1 is SGHTA and CDR2 is FQGNSA. The CDR3 region has the DNA TGTGCCAGCAGCCAACAGTATAATTCACCCCTCCACTTT. Translating it yields CASSQQYNSPLHF.

The chain recombines TRBV27 with TRBJ2-7, with a tentative D call TRBD1 (5 bases). The CDR3 has 12 residues. Germline V gene sequence: CDR1 MNHEY, CDR2 SMNVEV (reference sequence). V lost 5 bases to trimming and J lost 3 bases, with 8 bases between them. Written as DNA, the CDR3 is TGTGCCAGCAGTGCAGGGTTCTACGAGCAGTACTTC. Translation gives CASSAGFYEQYF.

The CDR3 bases are TGTGCCAGCCGGACAGGGACGAAGGACACTGAAGCTTTCTTT. This sequence encodes CASRTGTKDTEAFF. V gene TRBV6-5 combines with J gene TRBJ1-1, with TRBD1 matching 8 bases. This CDR3 is 14 amino acids long. The junction had 8 bases not matched to a gene; V was cut back by 8 bases and J by 3 bases. Germline CDR1 and CDR2: MNHEY and SVGAGI.

The rearrangement uses TRBV6-5 and TRBJ2-1, with TRBD2 matching 11 bases. The trim removed 5 bases at V and 4 bases at J, leaving 4 bases unmatched. Germline lookup yields CDR1 MNHEY and CDR2 SVGAGI. The CDR3 runs to 15 residues. The CDR3 DNA sequence: TGTGCCAGCAGTCTACTAGCGGGAGCTTACAATGAGCAGTTCTTC. Protein sequence: CASSLLAGAYNEQFF.

The chain is built from TRBV3-1 (or the pseudogene TRBV3-2) and TRBJ1-5, with a possible D match to TRBD1 (5 bases). CDR3 size: 15 residues. Germline lookup yields CDR1 LGHDT and CDR2 YNNKEL (reference sequence). V was pared by 0 bases and J by 6 bases, with 12 bases between. DNA for the CDR3: TGTGCCAGCAGCCAAGATTTCACAGGATCTCAGCCCCAGCATTTT. This encodes CASSQDFTGSQPQHF.

The J gene is TRBJ1-4, the V gene TRBV27; the D gene is possibly TRBD1 (6 bases). The CDR3 sequence is 16 residues long. Trimming took 5 bases from V and 0 from J, leaving 13 bases between them. Per germline, CDR1 MNHEY and CDR2 SMNVEV (reference sequence). CDR3 amino acids: CASSPGTFATNEKLFF. DNA for the CDR3: TGTGCCAGCAGTCCAGGGACATTTGCAACTAATGAAAAACTGTTTTTT.

The chain joins TRBV5-5 to TRBJ1-5, with TRBD1 identical over 10 bases. The CDR3 sequence is 16 residues long. The germline gives CDR1 SGHKS, CDR2 YYEKEE (reference sequence). Germline trimming cut 1 base from V and 7 bases from J; bases unmatched to any gene: 8. The CDR3 DNA is TGTGCCAGCAGCTTGATATTCGGGACAGGGGAACAGCCCCAGCATTTT. Protein: CASSLIFGTGEQPQHF.

This clone was counted a single time. This chain links TRBV19 with TRBJ1-2; 10 nucleotides match TRBD1. V lost 5 bases to trimming and J lost 4 bases; unmatched junction nucleotides: 4. CDR3 length equals 14 residues. CDR1 is LNHDA and CDR2 is SQIVND in the germline V gene (reference sequence). The DNA for the CDR3 is TGTGCCAGTAGTGGAGGACAGGGGGGCTATGGCTACACCTTC. Its protein is CASSGGQGGYGYTF.

This clone was seen only a few times. This rearrangement joins TRBV6-2 or TRBV6-3 to TRBJ1-2, with TRBD1 as a possible D gene (6 bases). Trimming stripped 0 bases from V and 6 bases from J, with 14 bases between. Germline V lookup: CDR1 MNHEY, CDR2 SVGEGT. CDR3 length: 15 amino acids. The CDR3 DNA sequence: TGTGCCAGCAGTTACTCGACAGGATCCCTAGATGGCTACACCTTC. Protein product: CASSYSTGSLDGYTF.

This clone was seen a few times. The chain links TRBV6-2 or TRBV6-3 to TRBJ1-4; 8 nucleotides align to TRBD1. Per germline, CDR1 MNHEY and CDR2 SVGEGT. J lost 4 bases, V lost 2 bases, and 3 bases had no gene match. CDR3 length equals 15 residues. In DNA, the CDR3 is TGTGCCAGCAGTTACGGGACAGGTGTTAATGAAAAACTGTTTTTT. Its protein is CASSYGTGVNEKLFF.

CDR3 bases: TGTGCCAGCAGTTTTCCGGGGAACTATGGCTACACCTTC. Its translation is CASSFPGNYGYTF. The chain uses TRBV27 and TRBJ1-2; no definite D call. Germline V gives CDR1 MNHEY, CDR2 SMNVEV (reference sequence). This CDR3 comprises 13 residues. The V and J ends lost 3 bases and 2 bases respectively, with 7 bases between them.

This chain links TRBV28 with TRBJ1-1, with D hard to call. Trimming stripped 6 bases from V and 11 bases from J, with 19 bases between. The germline V gene has CDR1 MDHEN and CDR2 SYDVKM. CDR3 length: 13 amino acids. The CDR3 protein is CASSRGTEILAFF. The CDR3 coding sequence is TGTGCCAGCAGCCGAGGCACTGAGATTCTGGCTTTCTTT. The variable domain in full, completed from reference TRBV28 and TRBJ1-1, reads DVKVTQSSRYLVKRTGEKVFLECVQDMDHENMFWYRQDPGLGLRLIYFSYDVKMKEKGDIPEGYSVSREKKERFSLILESASTNQTSMYLCASSRGTEILAFFGQGTRLTVV.

This clone came up a few times. V and J are TRBV9 and TRBJ1-3; no clear D gene. There are 15 residues in the CDR3. Deletions cut 3 bases from V and 0 bases from J, with 10 bases between. In germline, CDR1 is SGDLS, CDR2 YYNGEE. CDR3 region: CASSARLGSGNTIYF. The CDR3 DNA reads TGTGCCAGCAGCGCCAGACTGGGCTCTGGAAACACCATATATTTT.

The chain carries TRBV6-5 and TRBJ1-2, with 8 bases fitting TRBD1. Germline assignment: CDR1 MNHEY and CDR2 SVGAGI. The junction had 7 bases not matched to a gene; V was cut back by 4 bases and J by 6 bases. The CDR3 consists of 14 residues. In DNA form, the CDR3 reads TGTGCCAGCAGTTCGGCAGGGGGCATCCATGGCTACACCTTC. It is translated as CASSSAGGIHGYTF.

J is TRBJ1-4 and V is TRBV6-5; TRBD1 matches 10 bases. V trimming: 2 bases; J trimming: 6 bases; junction bases outside the gene matches: 3. Germline CDR1 and CDR2: MNHEY and SVGAGI. This CDR3 region has 15 residues. As DNA, the CDR3 is TGTGCCAGCAGTTACACGACAGGGGGCTATGAAAAACTGTTTTTT. Encoded protein: CASSYTTGGYEKLFF.

The chain couples TRBV18 to TRBJ2-7; 8 bases align to TRBD1. Trimming cost V 2 bases and J 10 bases; bases outside gene matches: 13. Germline V gene lookup returns CDR1 KGHSH and CDR2 LQKENI. The CDR3 runs 15 residues. CDR3 residues: CASSPRTGTPSEQYF. CDR3 sequence (DNA): TGTGCCAGCTCACCAAGGACAGGGACCCCATCTGAACAGTACTTC.

This CDR3 is CASRALSTDTQYF. The CDR3 region has the DNA TGTGCCAGCCGCGCCTTGAGCACAGATACGCAGTATTTT. The gene calls are TRBV6-5 and TRBJ2-3, with D unresolved. The CDR3 spans 13 residues. V was clipped by 8 bases and J by 0 bases, with 9 bases between them. Germline lookup yields CDR1 MNHEY and CDR2 SVGAGI.

The J gene is TRBJ1-4, the V gene TRBV5-5, with D unclear. The CDR3 contains 14 residues. CDR1 and CDR2 (germline): SGHKS, YYEKEE (reference sequence). Trimming stripped 1 base from V and 0 bases from J, with 4 bases between. The CDR3: CASSLTPTNEKLFF. CDR3 coding DNA: TGTGCCAGCAGCTTGACACCAACTAATGAAAAACTGTTTTTT.